The 24 T cell receptor beta chains presented below share a single source sample, sequenced in a study of memory CD4+ T cells and cytomegalovirus serostatus. Generated by immunoSEQ multiplex PCR, the TCRdb table keeps only in-frame clones and is missing some. The profile shows over 40,000 clones, roughly 77% of them singletons. Single viable CD3+CD4+CD8-CD45RO+ cells were sorted as the memory CD4+ T cells. The sample taken for sequencing was memory CD4+ T cells from blood. These receptor sequences come from an adult in good health and CMV-seronegative.

The J gene is TRBJ2-3, the V gene TRBV7-2; D ambiguous. CDR3 length: 13 amino acids. The V end lost 6 bases, the J end lost 5 bases, and 12 bases lay between the germline ends. Germline V gene data show CDR1 as SGHTA and CDR2 as FQGNSA. The CDR3 reads CASSFSLGDTQYF. The CDR3 nucleotides are TGTGCCAGCAGTTTCTCGTTAGGAGATACGCAGTATTTT.

V gene TRBV10-2 combines with J gene TRBJ2-3; 10 positions agree with TRBD2. The CDR3 totals 14 residues. With 7 bases clipped from V and 3 bases from J, the junction kept 4 bases outside the gene matches. Germline values: CDR1 WSHSY, CDR2 SAAADI. CDR3 in amino acids: CASTLAGRTDTQYF. DNA for the CDR3: TGCGCCAGCACACTAGCGGGGAGGACAGATACGCAGTATTTT.

The V and J genes are TRBV14 and TRBJ1-2, with D possibly TRBD1 on 5 matching bases. The V gene lost 2 bases and the J gene lost 4 bases, with 11 bases spanning the gap. The CDR3 runs 14 residues. Germline V lookup: CDR1 SGHDN, CDR2 FVKESK. The CDR3 region is CASSQQSRGYGYTF. For the CDR3, the DNA is TGTGCCAGCAGCCAACAATCGAGGGGCTATGGCTACACCTTC.

V is TRBV19 and J is TRBJ2-2; perhaps D is TRBD1 or TRBD2 (5 bases each). The CDR3 spans 19 residues. CDR1 is LNHDA and CDR2 is SQIVND in the germline V gene (reference sequence). Trimming took off 1 base at V and 1 base at J, with 19 bases between the two ends. This CDR3 reads CASSIAVVAGTGNTGELFF. CDR3 bases: TGTGCCAGTAGTATAGCTGTTGTCGCCGGGACGGGGAACACCGGGGAGCTGTTTTTT.

V usage is TRBV7-8 and J usage is TRBJ2-5; D gene unclear. The CDR3 has 15 residues. V lost 3 bases, J lost 4 bases, and 15 bases lay in between. Germline V gene sequence: CDR1 SGHVS, CDR2 FQNEAQ. CDR3 residues: CASSFGLVMAETQYF. DNA of the CDR3: TGTGCCAGCAGCTTCGGGTTGGTTATGGCAGAGACCCAGTACTTC.

This clone qualifies as medium-sized. The V gene is TRBV5-1, the J gene TRBJ2-2; TRBD1 matches at 7 bases. J lost 3 bases, V lost 5 bases, and 7 bases had no gene match. The germline V gene encodes CDR1 SGHRS and CDR2 YFSETQ. This CDR3 is built from 15 residues. The CDR3 nucleotides are TGCGCCAGCAGGTTTGGGACAGTCGACACCGGGGAGCTGTTTTTT. Its translation is CASRFGTVDTGELFF.

The count of this clone is one. This chain joins TRBV19 and TRBJ1-2; D might be TRBD1 (6 bases). Trimming stripped 5 bases from V and 3 bases from J, with 16 bases between. The CDR3 runs to 15 residues. Germline V gene sequence: CDR1 LNHDA, CDR2 SQIVND (reference sequence). This chain's CDR3 is CASSAGGQLHYGYTF. CDR3 in DNA: TGTGCCAGTAGTGCGGGGGGGCAGTTACACTATGGCTACACCTTC.

The V call is TRBV5-4, the J call TRBJ2-5; D may be TRBD1 (5 bases). CDR1 SGHNT and CDR2 YYREEE come from the germline V gene (reference sequence). This CDR3 is 13 amino acids long. The V and J ends lost 2 bases and 5 bases respectively, with 10 bases between them. CDR3 DNA: TGTGCCAGCAGCTTTGAAGGGGTTGAGACCCAGTACTTC. Encoded protein: CASSFEGVETQYF.

The rearrangement joins TRBV6-6 to TRBJ2-5; D could derive from TRBD1 or TRBD2 (5 bases each). The V end was cut by 2 bases, the J end by 0 bases, with 7 bases between. The CDR3 spans 14 residues. Germline values: CDR1 MNHNY, CDR2 SVGAGI (reference sequence). The CDR3 DNA reads TGTGCCAGCAGTTACCTGGGGGACCAAGAGACCCAGTACTTC. This sequence encodes CASSYLGDQETQYF.

V and J are TRBV5-1 and TRBJ1-1; D call uncertain. CDR3 length equals 15 residues. Trimming stripped 1 base from V and 4 bases from J, with 14 bases between. Germline-derived CDR1 and CDR2 are SGHRS and YFSETQ. CDR3 in amino acids: CASSLWVDSPTEAFF. The CDR3 region has the DNA TGCGCCAGCAGCTTGTGGGTGGATTCCCCCACTGAAGCTTTCTTT.

The chain couples TRBV6-5 to TRBJ1-4; a possible D gene is TRBD1 (6 bases). Germline CDR1 is MNHEY and CDR2 is SVGAGI. The CDR3 totals 14 residues. The V end lost 5 bases, the J end lost 6 bases, and 13 bases lay between the germline ends. DNA for the CDR3: TGTGCCAGCAGTGGAAGGGGGTACGATGAAAAACTGTTTTTT. It yields the protein CASSGRGYDEKLFF.

V gene TRBV5-4 combines with J gene TRBJ1-4; 9 bases line up with TRBD1. Per germline, CDR1 SGHNT and CDR2 YYREEE (reference sequence). After removal of 4 bases from V and 7 bases from J, the junction contained 5 bases not matched to a gene. This CDR3 spans 14 amino acids. The CDR3 loop is CASSRGQGLEKLFF. The CDR3 DNA is TGTGCCAGCAGCCGCGGACAGGGGCTTGAAAAACTGTTTTTT.

This sequence joins TRBV11-3 and TRBJ2-5; possible D gene TRBD2, 5 bases. The CDR3 has 14 residues. Germline values: CDR1 SGHNT, CDR2 YENEEA. Trimming cost V 5 bases and J 0 bases, with 10 bases left between them. The DNA of the CDR3 is TGTGCCAGCAGCCGAGGGAGCCACCAAGAGACCCAGTACTTC. Its protein product is CASSRGSHQETQYF.

The V and J genes are TRBV2 and TRBJ2-5; 7 bases match TRBD1. Germline-derived CDR1 and CDR2 are SNHLY and FYNNEI. The CDR3 has 14 residues. V lost 6 bases, J lost 2 bases, and 6 bases stayed unmatched. DNA for the CDR3: TGTGCCAGCAGCACAGCAGGGGGTCAAGAGACCCAGTACTTC. Translating gives CASSTAGGQETQYF.

Comments on this clone: Other DNA sequences of this sample code for an identical CDR3. The rearrangement uses TRBV30 and TRBJ1-2, with D perhaps TRBD1 (5 bases). This CDR3 has 12 residues. Looked up from germline, CDR1 is GTSNPN and CDR2 is SVGIG (reference sequence). The V gene lost 1 base and the J gene lost 5 bases, with 8 bases spanning the gap. This chain's CDR3 is CAWSGGLYGYTF. CDR3 in DNA: TGTGCCTGGAGTGGGGGACTGTATGGCTACACCTTC.

The V and J genes are TRBV5-4 and TRBJ2-4; the D call may be TRBD1 or TRBD2 (5 bases each). This CDR3 region has 16 residues. V dropped 0 bases and J dropped 3 bases, with 13 bases sitting between them. Germline lookup yields CDR1 SGHNT and CDR2 YYREEE (reference sequence). The CDR3 sequence is CASSLEPFGGKNIQYF. The DNA of the CDR3 is TGTGCCAGCAGCTTGGAGCCCTTTGGGGGCAAAAACATTCAGTACTTC.

This rearrangement joins TRBV7-8 to TRBJ2-1, with 7 bases fitting TRBD1. The CDR3 has 15 amino acids. The V and J ends lost 5 bases and 2 bases, in that order; junction bases with no gene match: 6. The V gene's germline CDR1 is SGHVS and CDR2 FQNEAQ. This chain's CDR3 is CASSMQGVAYNEQFF. In DNA form, the CDR3 reads TGTGCCAGCAGCATGCAGGGGGTAGCCTACAATGAGCAGTTCTTC.

The rearrangement joins TRBV5-1 to TRBJ2-7; 10 bases are a match to TRBD1. Germline V gives CDR1 SGHRS, CDR2 YFSETQ. Trimming cost V 6 bases and J 5 bases; bases outside gene matches: 8. This CDR3 comprises 14 residues. CDR3 DNA: TGCGCCAGCAAGCCCCCGGGACAGGGGCACGAGCAGTACTTC. Its protein is CASKPPGQGHEQYF.

The gene calls are TRBV15 and TRBJ2-2; TRBD2 is a possible D gene (7 bases). Trimming shortened V by 1 base and J by 6 bases, and 18 bases separated the two germline ends. The length of the CDR3 is 17 residues. Germline V gene data show CDR1 as LNHNV and CDR2 as YYDKDF (reference sequence). The CDR3 nucleotides read TGTGCCACCAGCAGAGGAGGGAGGGGGGCGAGATCCGGGGAGCTGTTTTTT. Translation gives CATSRGGRGARSGELFF. Based on the CDR3 plus reference TRBV15 and TRBJ2-2, the full variable domain is DAMVIQNPRYQVTQFGKPVTLSCSQTLNHNVMYWYQQKSSQAPKLLFHYYDKDFNNEADTPDNFQSRRPNTSFCFLDIRSPGLGDTAMYLCATSRGGRGARSGELFFGEGSRLTVL.

Only one count was recorded for this clone. DNA for the CDR3: TGTGCCAGCAGCCTTGGCACAGGGAATGAAAAACTGTTTTTT. Protein product: CASSLGTGNEKLFF. The chain couples TRBV7-9 to TRBJ1-4, with D possibly matching TRBD1 (6 bases). Germline CDR1 reads SEHNR; CDR2 reads FQNEAQ (reference sequence). This CDR3 spans 14 amino acids. Trimming stripped 5 bases from V and 5 bases from J, with 12 bases between.

The rearrangement links TRBV2 to TRBJ2-7, with a tentative D call TRBD2 (6 bases). The germline V gene encodes CDR1 SNHLY and CDR2 FYNNEI. The CDR3 runs 13 residues. The V gene lost 4 bases and the J gene lost 7 bases, with 14 bases spanning the gap. Here the CDR3 DNA reads TGTGCCAGCAGTGTCTTACAGGCGGGGGAGCAGTACTTC. Encoded protein: CASSVLQAGEQYF.

This clone came up a few times. The sample contains more than one DNA sequence encoding this CDR3. The chain joins TRBV6-1 to TRBJ1-3, with D uncertain. V was clipped by 1 base and J by 8 bases, with 6 bases between them. CDR1 and CDR2 from the germline V gene are MNHNS and SASEGT. The CDR3 extends over 12 amino acids. The CDR3 nucleotides read TGTGCCAGCAGTGAAGTAGGCTACACCATATATTTT. Its translation is CASSEVGYTIYF.

V usage is TRBV7-8 and J usage is TRBJ1-1, with D possibly matching TRBD1 (5 bases). Germline lookup yields CDR1 SGHVS and CDR2 FQNEAQ. The CDR3 length is 12 residues. Trimming took 1 base from V and 10 from J, leaving 10 bases between them. Written as DNA, the CDR3 is TGTGCCAGCAGCTTAGTCCCCGGGGGAGCTTTCTTT. The encoded protein is CASSLVPGGAFF.

The chain is built from TRBV2 and TRBJ1-5; no reliable D call. Per the germline V gene, CDR1 is SNHLY and CDR2 is FYNNEI. Trimming left V 6 bases short and J 3 bases short, with 12 bases between. CDR3 size: 14 residues. CDR3 loop: CASSLLGVNQPQHF. The CDR3 bases are TGTGCCAGCAGCCTTCTAGGCGTCAATCAGCCCCAGCATTTT.